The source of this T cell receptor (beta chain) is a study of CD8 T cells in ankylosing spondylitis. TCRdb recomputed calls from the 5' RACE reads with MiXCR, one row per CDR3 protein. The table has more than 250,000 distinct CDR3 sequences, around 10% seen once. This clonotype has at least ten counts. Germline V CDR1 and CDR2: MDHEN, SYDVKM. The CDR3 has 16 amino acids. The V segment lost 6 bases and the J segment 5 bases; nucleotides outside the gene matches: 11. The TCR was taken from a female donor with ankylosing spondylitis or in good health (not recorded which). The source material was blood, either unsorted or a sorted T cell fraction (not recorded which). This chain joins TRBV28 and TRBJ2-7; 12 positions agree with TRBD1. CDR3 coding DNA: TGTGCCAGCAGGACACCGGGACAGGGGGCTTTGGACGAGCAGTACTTC. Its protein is CASRTPGQGALDEQYF.